This TCR beta chain is drawn from a study of blood T cell repertoires in COVID-19. Study-level background: The origin of the acute and convalescent COVID-19 samples was the United States, Italy and Spain. T cells, B-cell-depleted T cells, or PBMCs provided the cDNA or gDNA that served as material.

J lost 4 bases, V lost 0 bases, and 5 bases had no gene match. This CDR3 comprises 14 residues. Germline V gene sequence: CDR1 GTSNPN, CDR2 SVGIG (reference sequence). In the authors' methods: Counts of nucleated cells, estimated from reference gene primer amplification, were obtained. Method: immunoSEQ multiplex PCR; TCRdb's copy keeps in-frame clones and lacks some. D and trimming come from the DNA, and the V and J calls and clone size come from that table. Here the sample spans about 200,000 clones, roughly four fifths being singletons. Specimen: peripheral blood. The clonotype originates from a human donor with acute or convalescent COVID-19. The donor label of this sample is uncertain. V and J are TRBV30 and TRBJ1-1; 7 bases are shared with TRBD1. The CDR3 sequence is CAWSVTGPGTEAFF. CDR3 in DNA: TGTGCCTGGAGTGTGACAGGGCCGGGCACTGAAGCTTTCTTT.